The sequence of this T cell receptor (beta chain) was determined in a study of blood T cell repertoires in COVID-19 (dated by TCRdb to about 2020). About the full investigation: Samples covering the acute and convalescent phases of COVID-19 were provided by collaborators in the United States, Italy and Spain. Where HLA class I and class II types were available, the types were taken from metadata supplied by the sample provider, not from assay-based typing. The samples were drawn from two sources: the first 160 participants of the ongoing ImmuneRACE study, and 1,254 subjects contributed by 6 global collaborators. The dataset comprised deeply sampled blood TCRbeta repertoires from subjects exposed to, actively infected with, or recovered from COVID-19. The repertoires were released in a freely available public database meant as a resource for research on the immune response to SARS-CoV-2. Sample metadata almost always included a de-identified subject ID, COVID-19 status, age in years and sex. The prospective study material was composed of cDNA or gDNA derived from T cells, B-cell-depleted T cells, or PBMCs.

TCRbeta CDR3 regions were amplified from genomic DNA using the immunoSEQ Assay, a bias-controlled multiplex PCR. The study's processing was this. Within the assay, amplification of reference gene primers was used to estimate how many nucleated cells each sample contained. To quantify the absolute abundance of each unique TCRbeta CDR3 rearrangement, sequence reads were collapsed and filtered. For each sample, productive Simpson clonality was calculated as the square root of Simpson's diversity index over productive rearrangements. In TCRdb, the immuneACCESS table is reduced to in-frame sequences with V and J assigned. These tables do not hold every clone; where another copy was compared, an unresolved V gene accounts for under half, and the others remain unexplained. The V and J calls and clone size were taken over from that table, and D and trimming were inferred from the DNA. This sample gives 300,000 to 350,000 clones in total; roughly 87% of them show up just once. Around 9.9% of the sample comes from the top ten.

The paper's findings and limits, for the study overall: The amount of clinical and demographic metadata varied by source and participant and was provided uncurated.

In Seattle, one collaborating source enrolled patients while the infection was active and tracked those patients longitudinally over the course of disease. Each collaborating institution followed its own protocols to collect whole blood in K2EDTA tubes. Collaborator samples were shipped for TCRbeta analysis as frozen whole blood, isolated PBMCs, or DNA extracted from either sample type. The count of this clone is one. Its antigen has not been determined. Qualities for individual bases were not recorded, and no much larger clone is one base off. The germline V gene (reference sequence) specifies PRHDT as CDR1 and FYEKMQ as CDR2. V lost 4 bases and J lost 1 base, and the count of bases not matched to a germline gene is 16. From the cysteine through the phenylalanine, the CDR3 covers 20 amino acids. The CDR3 DNA has 60 bases and is translated from base 1.

The source is a man aged 25 to 40 with COVID-19, enrolled during active disease. The sequenced material came from peripheral blood. The rearranged chain carries TRBV13 and TRBJ2-5; 12 bases in between match TRBD2. Here the CDR3 is given as CASSSVNVASGGASQETQYF. The DNA is as follows: TGTGCCAGCAGCTCCGTGAACGTAGCTAGCGGGGGGGCCTCCCAAGAGACCCAGTACTTC. Reference TRBV13 and TRBJ2-5 genes cover what lies past the CDR3, so the full variable domain is AAGVIQSPRHLIKEKRETATLKCYPIPRHDTVYWYQQGPGQDPQFLISFYEKMQSDKGSIPDRFSAQQFSDYHSELNMSSLELGDSALYFCASSSVNVASGGASQETQYFGPGTRLLVL.